A single T cell receptor beta chain is shown here with its context. The antigen remains unidentified. This entry belongs to a study of cytomegalovirus exposure and HLA in healthy donors. Regarding the study as a whole: A previous analysis found most TCR beta V segments productive roughly 87% or roughly 30% of the time.

In the PCR, 60 Vbeta and 13 Jbeta primers were used. The data were produced by immunoSEQ multiplex PCR, yet TCRdb's version contains in-frame clones alone and is incomplete. Of 120,000 to 150,000 clones listed, just under 75% were seen once; the top ten hold 1.5% to 2%. Germline V gene sequence: CDR1 MGHRA, CDR2 YSYEKL. This CDR3 contains 16 residues. Trimming pared 2 bases from V and 3 bases from J, leaving 14 bases between. The chain carries TRBV4-1 and TRBJ1-5; D possibly corresponds to TRBD1 (6 bases). Specimen: PBMCs. This TCR was sampled from a woman between 18 and 29 years old in good health and CMV-seronegative. The chain's CDR3 is CASSQPLTGSNQPQHF. CDR3 in DNA: TGCGCCAGCAGCCAACCACTTACAGGGTCCAATCAGCCCCAGCATTTT.